This is a list of T cell receptor beta chains from one sample in a study of shared clonotypes between healthy human individuals. Assay: immunoSEQ multiplex PCR; the TCRdb copy retains only in-frame clones and omits some. The data contain roughly 570,000 clones, nearly 98% of them singletons. The specimen was naive CD8+ T cells sorted from blood. All receptors come from a man aged 25-45 years in good health. Both conserved end residues are part of each CDR3. The order of the fields is CDR3 DNA, CDR3 protein, D gene, clone size, V gene, J gene. A D gene is named only where the DNA matches it firmly. The listing skips clone size in some rows; elsewhere it reads once, few, many or a size class.

CDR3nt: TGTGCCAGCAGTCAAGACGGGGGGCAGAGAGCCAAAAACATTCAGTACTTC
CDR3aa: CASSQDGGQRAKNIQYF
d_gene: .
abundance: .
v_gene: TRBV27
j_gene: TRBJ2-4

CDR3nt: TGTGCCAGCTTGGGACTAGCCGCGTCCTACGAGCAGTACTTC
CDR3aa: CASLGLAASYEQYF
d_gene: TRBD2
abundance: .
v_gene: TRBV28
j_gene: TRBJ2-7

CDR3nt: TGTGCCAGCAGCCCTCGGGACACACTATACAATGAGCAGTTCTTC
CDR3aa: CASSPRDTLYNEQFF
d_gene: .
abundance: .
v_gene: TRBV11-3
j_gene: TRBJ2-1

CDR3nt: TGTGCCAGCAGCCCAGGGGGTGACAAAAACATTCAGTACTTC
CDR3aa: CASSPGGDKNIQYF
d_gene: TRBD1
abundance: .
v_gene: TRBV6-5
j_gene: TRBJ2-4

CDR3nt: TGTGCCATCAAGGGTGATCCGAACACTGAAGCTTTCTTT
CDR3aa: CAIKGDPNTEAFF
d_gene: .
abundance: .
v_gene: TRBV10-3
j_gene: TRBJ1-1

CDR3nt: TGCGCCAGCAGCCAAGTCACTAGCGGCTACGAGCAGTACTTC
CDR3aa: CASSQVTSGYEQYF
d_gene: TRBD2
abundance: .
v_gene: TRBV4-3
j_gene: TRBJ2-7

CDR3nt: TGTGCCAGCAGTGGGGGGGTAGGAGTTGAAGCTTTCTTT
CDR3aa: CASSGGVGVEAFF
d_gene: .
abundance: .
v_gene: TRBV2
j_gene: TRBJ1-1

CDR3nt: TGTGCCAGCAGCAATAAAGGGGGCGCCTTTTCAGATACGCAGTATTTT
CDR3aa: CASSNKGGAFSDTQYF
d_gene: TRBD1
abundance: .
v_gene: TRBV5-5
j_gene: TRBJ2-3

CDR3nt: TGTGCCAGCAGCTTGAAAAGTACCTCAGGGGAGACCCAGTACTTC
CDR3aa: CASSLKSTSGETQYF
d_gene: .
abundance: .
v_gene: TRBV11-2
j_gene: TRBJ2-5

CDR3nt: TGTGCCAGCAGTTATGGGCAGTCGAACACTGAAGCTTTCTTT
CDR3aa: CASSYGQSNTEAFF
d_gene: .
abundance: .
v_gene: TRBV27
j_gene: TRBJ1-1

CDR3nt: TGTGCCAGCAGTGAACGTGAAGTGGGCGAGCAGTACTTC
CDR3aa: CASSEREVGEQYF
d_gene: .
abundance: .
v_gene: TRBV6-1
j_gene: TRBJ2-7

CDR3nt: TGTGCCAGCAGCCGGGCGGGGGGTGCGTCCACTGAAGCTTTCTTT
CDR3aa: CASSRAGGASTEAFF
d_gene: .
abundance: .
v_gene: TRBV13
j_gene: TRBJ1-1

CDR3nt: TGCGCCAGCAGCCGACGGAGGGGTGATGAAAAACTGTTTTTT
CDR3aa: CASSRRRGDEKLFF
d_gene: .
abundance: .
v_gene: TRBV5-1
j_gene: TRBJ1-4

CDR3nt: TGCGCCAGCACCAGAGCGGGAGTAAGAGATACGCAGTATTTT
CDR3aa: CASTRAGVRDTQYF
d_gene: TRBD2
abundance: .
v_gene: TRBV10-2
j_gene: TRBJ2-3

CDR3nt: TGTGCCAGCAGTTACTCGATGGGTGTGGGGGAGCTGTTTTTT
CDR3aa: CASSYSMGVGELFF
d_gene: .
abundance: once
v_gene: TRBV6-5
j_gene: TRBJ2-2

CDR3nt: TGCGCCAGCAGTGAGAGGTTCGGGACTTTCTACGAGCAGTACTTC
CDR3aa: CASSERFGTFYEQYF
d_gene: .
abundance: .
v_gene: TRBV10-2
j_gene: TRBJ2-7

CDR3nt: TGTGCCACCAGCAGATCTTCCCAAGCGACTAACTATGGCTACACCTTC
CDR3aa: CATSRSSQATNYGYTF
d_gene: .
abundance: .
v_gene: TRBV15
j_gene: TRBJ1-2

CDR3nt: TGTGCCATCAGTGAGGCCTCGGAGGGGACAGGGCTCCCCGGGGAGCTGTTTTTT
CDR3aa: CAISEASEGTGLPGELFF
d_gene: TRBD1
abundance: .
v_gene: TRBV10-3
j_gene: TRBJ2-2

CDR3nt: TGCGCCAGCAGCCAAGGGATGGCGTTTGGGGATACGCAGTATTTT
CDR3aa: CASSQGMAFGDTQYF
d_gene: .
abundance: .
v_gene: TRBV4-1
j_gene: TRBJ2-3

CDR3nt: TGTGCCAGCAGTAAGCGGAAGGCCTCCTACAATGAGCAGTTCTTC
CDR3aa: CASSKRKASYNEQFF
d_gene: .
abundance: .
v_gene: TRBV27
j_gene: TRBJ2-1

CDR3nt: TGTGCCACCAGCGCAAGTCCAGGGTGGGAGGACTATGGCTACACCTTC
CDR3aa: CATSASPGWEDYGYTF
d_gene: .
abundance: .
v_gene: TRBV15
j_gene: TRBJ1-2

CDR3nt: TGTGCCTGGAGAGGACAGGGGTCCTACGAGCAGTACTTC
CDR3aa: CAWRGQGSYEQYF
d_gene: TRBD1
abundance: .
v_gene: TRBV30
j_gene: TRBJ2-7

CDR3nt: TGTGCCAGCAGCGTAGGTGGGACTAGGTCTGAGACCCAGTACTTC
CDR3aa: CASSVGGTRSETQYF
d_gene: TRBD2
abundance: once
v_gene: TRBV9
j_gene: TRBJ2-5

CDR3nt: TGTGCCAGCAGCGCCGGGAATCTACAGCCCCAGCATTTT
CDR3aa: CASSAGNLQPQHF
d_gene: .
abundance: .
v_gene: TRBV5-6
j_gene: TRBJ1-5

CDR3nt: TGTGCCAGCAGCTTAGAAGGGACTATCCTGAGCTCCTACAATGAGCAGTTCTTC
CDR3aa: CASSLEGTILSSYNEQFF
d_gene: TRBD2
abundance: .
v_gene: TRBV7-2
j_gene: TRBJ2-1

CDR3nt: TGTGCCAGCACTCTGGCAGGGGGCGGCACCGGGGAGCTGTTTTTT
CDR3aa: CASTLAGGGTGELFF
d_gene: TRBD1
abundance: .
v_gene: TRBV27
j_gene: TRBJ2-2

CDR3nt: TGTGCCTGGAGTGTTGGACAGGGGGAGGACGAGCAGTACTTC
CDR3aa: CAWSVGQGEDEQYF
d_gene: TRBD1
abundance: .
v_gene: TRBV30
j_gene: TRBJ2-7

CDR3nt: TGTGCCAGCAGCTTAGCCCTAGGGACCCAGTACTTC
CDR3aa: CASSLALGTQYF
d_gene: .
abundance: .
v_gene: TRBV7-8
j_gene: TRBJ2-5

CDR3nt: TGTGCCAGCAGTACGGGGACCCTCGGCAATCAGCCCCAGCATTTT
CDR3aa: CASSTGTLGNQPQHF
d_gene: .
abundance: .
v_gene: TRBV27
j_gene: TRBJ1-5